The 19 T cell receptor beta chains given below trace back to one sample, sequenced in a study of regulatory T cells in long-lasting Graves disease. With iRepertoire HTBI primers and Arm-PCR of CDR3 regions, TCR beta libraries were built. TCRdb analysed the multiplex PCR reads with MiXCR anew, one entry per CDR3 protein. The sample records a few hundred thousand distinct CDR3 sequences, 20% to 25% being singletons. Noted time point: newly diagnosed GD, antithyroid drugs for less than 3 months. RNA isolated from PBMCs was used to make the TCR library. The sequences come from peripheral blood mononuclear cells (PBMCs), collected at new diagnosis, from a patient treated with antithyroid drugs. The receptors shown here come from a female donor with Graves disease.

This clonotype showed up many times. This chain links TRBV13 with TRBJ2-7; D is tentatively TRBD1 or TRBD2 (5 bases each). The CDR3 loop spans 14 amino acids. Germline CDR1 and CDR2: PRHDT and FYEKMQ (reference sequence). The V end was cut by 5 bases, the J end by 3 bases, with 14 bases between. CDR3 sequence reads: CASSPSGRYYEQYF. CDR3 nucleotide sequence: TGTGCCAGCAGCCCCTCGGGGCGGTACTACGAGCAGTACTTC.

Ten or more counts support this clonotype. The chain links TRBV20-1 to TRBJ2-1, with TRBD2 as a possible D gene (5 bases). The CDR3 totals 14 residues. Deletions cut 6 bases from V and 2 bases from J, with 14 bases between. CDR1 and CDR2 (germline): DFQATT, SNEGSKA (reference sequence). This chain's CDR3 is CSARGRETYNEQFF. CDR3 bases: TGCAGTGCCCGGGGAAGGGAAACCTACAATGAGCAGTTCTTC.

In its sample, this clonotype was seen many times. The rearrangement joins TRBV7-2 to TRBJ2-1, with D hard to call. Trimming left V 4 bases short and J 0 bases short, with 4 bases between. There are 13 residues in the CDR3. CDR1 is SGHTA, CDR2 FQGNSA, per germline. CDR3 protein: CASSSSSYNEQFF. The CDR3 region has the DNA TGTGCCAGCAGCTCCAGCTCCTACAATGAGCAGTTCTTC. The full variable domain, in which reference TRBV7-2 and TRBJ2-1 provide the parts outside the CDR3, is GAGVSQSPSNKVTEKGKDVELRCDPISGHTALYWYRQSLGQGLEFLIYFQGNSAPDKSGLPSDRFSAERTGGSVSTLTIQRTQQEDSAVYLCASSSSSYNEQFFGPGTRLTVL.

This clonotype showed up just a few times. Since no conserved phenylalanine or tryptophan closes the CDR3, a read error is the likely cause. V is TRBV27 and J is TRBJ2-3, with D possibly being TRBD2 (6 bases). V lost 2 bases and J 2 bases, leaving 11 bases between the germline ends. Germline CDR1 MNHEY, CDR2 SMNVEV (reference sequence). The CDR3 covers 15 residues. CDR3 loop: CASSLEGRDTDTQYL. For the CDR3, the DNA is TGTGCCAGCAGTTTAGAGGGGCGGGACACAGATACGCAGTATCTT.

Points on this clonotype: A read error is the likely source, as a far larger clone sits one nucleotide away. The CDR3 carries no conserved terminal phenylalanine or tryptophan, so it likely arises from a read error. This CDR3 reads CASSPTTRDGGHYGYTS. The CDR3 nucleotides are TGTGCCAGCAGTCCAACAACCCGGGACGGGGGGCACTATGGCTACACCTCC. The V and J genes are TRBV7-9 and TRBJ1-2, with a weak D call TRBD1 (6 bases). Germline V lookup: CDR1 SEHNR, CDR2 FQNEAQ (reference sequence). V was pared by 6 bases and J by 3 bases, with 23 bases between. The length of the CDR3 is 17 residues.

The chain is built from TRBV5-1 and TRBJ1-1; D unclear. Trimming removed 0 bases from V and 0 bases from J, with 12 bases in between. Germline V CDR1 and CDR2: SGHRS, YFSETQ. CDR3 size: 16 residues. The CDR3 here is CASSLGSAAMNTEAFF. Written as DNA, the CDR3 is TGCGCCAGCAGCTTGGGTTCGGCAGCCATGAACACTGAAGCTTTCTTT.

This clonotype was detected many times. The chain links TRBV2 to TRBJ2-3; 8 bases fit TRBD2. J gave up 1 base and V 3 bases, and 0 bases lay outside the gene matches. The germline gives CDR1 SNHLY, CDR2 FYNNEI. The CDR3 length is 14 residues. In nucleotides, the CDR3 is TGTGCCAGCAGTGAGACTAGCGGCACAGATACGCAGTATTTT. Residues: CASSETSGTDTQYF.

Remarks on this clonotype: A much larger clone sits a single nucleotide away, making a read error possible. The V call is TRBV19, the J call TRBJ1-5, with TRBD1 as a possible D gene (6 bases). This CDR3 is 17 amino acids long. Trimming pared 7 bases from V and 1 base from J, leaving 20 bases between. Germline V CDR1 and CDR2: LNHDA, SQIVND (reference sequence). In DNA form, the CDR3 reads TGTGCCAGTACCATGATAGGGGGGGTTAAGAGCAATCAGCCCCAGCATTTT. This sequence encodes CASTMIGGVKSNQPQHF. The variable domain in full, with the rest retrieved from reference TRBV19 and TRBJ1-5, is DGGITQSPKYLFRKEGQNVTLSCEQNLNHDAMYWYRQDPGQGLRLIYYSQIVNDFQKGDIAEGYSVSREKKESFPLTVTSAQKNPTAFYLCASTMIGGVKSNQPQHFGDGTRLSIL.

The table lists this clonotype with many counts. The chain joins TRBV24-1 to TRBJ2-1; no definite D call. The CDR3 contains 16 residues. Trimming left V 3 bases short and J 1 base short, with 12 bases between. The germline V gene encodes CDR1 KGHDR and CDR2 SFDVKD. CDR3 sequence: CATSDPHPNSYNEQFF. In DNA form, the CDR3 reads TGTGCCACCAGTGATCCCCACCCTAATTCCTACAATGAGCAGTTCTTC.

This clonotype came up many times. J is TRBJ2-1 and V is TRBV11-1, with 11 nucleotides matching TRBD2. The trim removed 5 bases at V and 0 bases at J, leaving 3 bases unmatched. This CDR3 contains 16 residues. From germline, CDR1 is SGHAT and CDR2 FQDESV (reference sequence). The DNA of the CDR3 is TGTGCCAGCAGCACGGGGACTAGCGGCTCCTACAATGAGCAGTTCTTC. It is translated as CASSTGTSGSYNEQFF.

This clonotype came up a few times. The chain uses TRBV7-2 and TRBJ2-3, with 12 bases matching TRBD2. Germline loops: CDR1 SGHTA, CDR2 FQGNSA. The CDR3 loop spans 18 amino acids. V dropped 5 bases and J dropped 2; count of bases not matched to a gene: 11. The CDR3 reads CASSNLRTSGGSTDTQYF. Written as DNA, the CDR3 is TGTGCCAGCAGCAACCTGAGAACTAGCGGGGGGTCCACAGATACGCAGTATTTT. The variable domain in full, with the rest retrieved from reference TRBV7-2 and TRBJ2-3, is GAGVSQSPSNKVTEKGKDVELRCDPISGHTALYWYRQSLGQGLEFLIYFQGNSAPDKSGLPSDRFSAERTGGSVSTLTIQRTQQEDSAVYLCASSNLRTSGGSTDTQYFGPGTRLTVL.

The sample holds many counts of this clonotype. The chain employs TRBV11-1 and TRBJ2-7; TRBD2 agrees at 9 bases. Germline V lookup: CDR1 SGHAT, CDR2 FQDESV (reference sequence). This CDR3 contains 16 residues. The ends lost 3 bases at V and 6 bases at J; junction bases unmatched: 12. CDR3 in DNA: TGTGCCAGCAGCTTTTCCATTAGCGGGAGAGGAGGCGAGCAGTACTTC. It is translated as CASSFSISGRGGEQYF. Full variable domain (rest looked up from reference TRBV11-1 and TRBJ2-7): EAEVAQSPRYKITEKSQAVAFWCDPISGHATLYWYRQILGQGPELLVQFQDESVVDDSQLPKDRFSAERLKGVDSTLKIQPAELGDSAMYLCASSFSISGRGGEQYFGPGTRLTVT.

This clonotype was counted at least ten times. The CDR3 DNA reads as TGTGCCAGCAGAGGGGTAGCGAAAGCCCAGCATTTT. Translation: CASRGVAKAQHF. The rearrangement links TRBV6-1 to TRBJ1-5, with D maybe TRBD1 (5 bases). Per germline, CDR1 MNHNS and CDR2 SASEGT. V lost 6 bases, J lost 11 bases, and 14 bases lay in between. CDR3 length: 12 amino acids.

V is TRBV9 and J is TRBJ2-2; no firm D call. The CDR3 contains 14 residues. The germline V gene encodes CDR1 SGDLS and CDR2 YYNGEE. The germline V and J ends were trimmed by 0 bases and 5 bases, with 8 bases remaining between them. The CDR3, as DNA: TGTGCCAGCAGCGTAGCGCAAGAGACCGGGGAGCTGTTTTTT. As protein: CASSVAQETGELFF.

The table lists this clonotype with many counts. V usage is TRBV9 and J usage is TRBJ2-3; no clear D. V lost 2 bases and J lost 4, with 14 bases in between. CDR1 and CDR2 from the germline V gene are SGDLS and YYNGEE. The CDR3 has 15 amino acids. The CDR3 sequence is CASSVGRAPADTQYF. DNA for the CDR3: TGTGCCAGCAGCGTCGGCCGGGCTCCGGCAGATACGCAGTATTTT. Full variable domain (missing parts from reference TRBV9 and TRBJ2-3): DSGVTQTPKHLITATGQRVTLRCSPRSGDLSVYWYQQSLDQGLQFLIQYYNGEERAKGNILERFSAQQFPDLHSELNLSSLELGDSALYFCASSVGRAPADTQYFGPGTRLTVL.

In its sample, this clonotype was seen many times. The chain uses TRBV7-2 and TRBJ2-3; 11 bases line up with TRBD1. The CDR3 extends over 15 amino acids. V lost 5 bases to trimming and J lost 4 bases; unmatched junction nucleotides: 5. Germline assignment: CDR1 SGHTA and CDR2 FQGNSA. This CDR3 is CASSPDRGQADTQYF. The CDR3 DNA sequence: TGTGCCAGCAGCCCGGACAGGGGGCAGGCAGATACGCAGTATTTT.

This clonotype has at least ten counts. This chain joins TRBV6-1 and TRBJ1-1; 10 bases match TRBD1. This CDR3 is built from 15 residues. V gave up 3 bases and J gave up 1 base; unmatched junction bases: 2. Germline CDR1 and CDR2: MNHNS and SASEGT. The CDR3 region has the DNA TGTGCCAGCAGTGATGGGACAGGGGAGAACACTGAAGCTTTCTTT. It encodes CASSDGTGENTEAFF.

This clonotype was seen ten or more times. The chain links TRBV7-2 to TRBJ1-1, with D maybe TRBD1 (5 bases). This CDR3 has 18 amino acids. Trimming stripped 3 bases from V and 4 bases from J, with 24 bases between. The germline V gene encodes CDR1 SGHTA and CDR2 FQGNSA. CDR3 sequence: CASSLYGMGRGTGTEAFF. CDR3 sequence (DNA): TGTGCCAGCAGCTTGTATGGAATGGGACGGGGTACGGGCACTGAAGCTTTCTTT.

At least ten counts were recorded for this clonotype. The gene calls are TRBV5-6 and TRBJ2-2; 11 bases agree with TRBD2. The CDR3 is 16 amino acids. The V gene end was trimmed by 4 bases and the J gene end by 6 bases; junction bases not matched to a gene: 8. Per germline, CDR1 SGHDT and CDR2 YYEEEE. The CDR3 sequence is CASSPIAGGPPGELFF. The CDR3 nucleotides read TGTGCCAGCAGCCCGATAGCGGGAGGGCCCCCCGGGGAGCTGTTTTTT.